The entry that follows covers one T cell receptor (beta chain) sequence. The V segment lost 3 bases and the J segment 5 bases; nucleotides outside the gene matches: 9. Germline V gene data show CDR1 as LGHDT and CDR2 as YNNKEL (reference sequence). This CDR3 contains 16 residues. This entry belongs to a study of blood T cell repertoires in COVID-19. The table came from immunoSEQ multiplex PCR; TCRdb's copy has only in-frame clones and leaves some out. The table includes around 35,000 clones, 81% detected once. The chain joins TRBV3-1 (or the pseudogene TRBV3-2) to TRBJ2-7; 11 nucleotides agree with TRBD2. This clonotype was sampled from a man in his 70s with COVID-19, enrolled during active disease. Sequenced sample: peripheral blood. The CDR3 region is CASSQAGTSGSNEQYF. The CDR3, as DNA: TGTGCCAGCAGCCAGGCAGGTACTAGCGGGAGTAACGAGCAGTACTTC.